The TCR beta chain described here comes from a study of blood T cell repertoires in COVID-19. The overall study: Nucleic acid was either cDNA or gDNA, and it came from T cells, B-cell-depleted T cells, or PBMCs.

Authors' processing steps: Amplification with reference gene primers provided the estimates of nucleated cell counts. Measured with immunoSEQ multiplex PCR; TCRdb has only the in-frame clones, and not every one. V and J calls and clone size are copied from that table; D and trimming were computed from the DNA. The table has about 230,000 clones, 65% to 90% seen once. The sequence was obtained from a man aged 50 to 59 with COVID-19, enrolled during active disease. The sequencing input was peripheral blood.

Here the CDR3 reads CASSSQRGPTEAFF. CDR3 DNA: TGTGCCAGCAGCTCCCAAAGGGGGCCCACTGAAGCTTTCTTT. J is TRBJ1-1 and V is TRBV7-6, with 7 nucleotides matching TRBD1. CDR3 length: 14 residues. From germline, CDR1 is SGHVS and CDR2 FNYEAQ. With V trimmed by 4 bases and J by 4 bases, 6 bases remained unmatched.